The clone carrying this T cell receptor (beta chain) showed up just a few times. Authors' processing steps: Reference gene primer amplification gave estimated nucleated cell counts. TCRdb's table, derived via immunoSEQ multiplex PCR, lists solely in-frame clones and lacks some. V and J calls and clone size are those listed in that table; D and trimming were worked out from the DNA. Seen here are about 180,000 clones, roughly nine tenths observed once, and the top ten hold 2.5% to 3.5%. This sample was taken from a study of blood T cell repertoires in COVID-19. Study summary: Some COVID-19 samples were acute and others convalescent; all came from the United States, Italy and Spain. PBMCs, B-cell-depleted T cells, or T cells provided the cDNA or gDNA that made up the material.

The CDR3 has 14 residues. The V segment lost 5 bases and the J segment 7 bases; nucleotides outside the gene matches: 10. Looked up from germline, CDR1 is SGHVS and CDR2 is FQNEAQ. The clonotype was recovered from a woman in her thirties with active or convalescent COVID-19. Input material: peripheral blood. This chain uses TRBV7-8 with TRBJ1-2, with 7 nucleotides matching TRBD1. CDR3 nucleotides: TGTGCCAGCAGCACGCCGGGACAGAGGTTTGGCTACACCTTC. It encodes CASSTPGQRFGYTF.